This T cell receptor (beta chain) was captured in a study of CD8 T cells in ankylosing spondylitis. Findings and limits, study-wide: Blood from ankylosing spondylitis patients appeared to carry a characteristic roughly 8-variant TCR beta motif.

Germline CDR1 and CDR2: SQVTM and ANQGSEA. The CDR3 is made up of 14 amino acids. With V trimmed by 6 bases and J by 4 bases, 8 bases remained unmatched. Only a few counts were recorded for this clonotype. Its antigen is not known. Each CDR3 protein is one row after TCRdb ran MiXCR on the 5' RACE reads. The sample includes roughly 670,000 distinct CDR3 sequences, 15% to 20% of them seen just once. The material sequenced was blood, either unsorted or a sorted T cell fraction (not recorded which). This sequence originates from a male donor with ankylosing spondylitis. The rearrangement uses TRBV29-1 and TRBJ2-1; 8 bases fit TRBD1. As DNA, the CDR3 is TGCAGCGTGACCGGGACAGGACTTTACAATGAGCAGTTCTTC. Translation gives CSVTGTGLYNEQFF.